The 31 T cell receptor beta chains in this list originate from one sample, sequenced in a study of blood T cell repertoires in COVID-19. The assay was immunoSEQ multiplex PCR, and TCRdb's table has in-frame clones only and misses some. This table has over 10,000 clones, about 70% appearing once. Sequenced material: peripheral blood. Receptors were obtained from a man aged 55 to 70 with COVID-19, enrolled during active disease.

CDR3 nucleotide sequence: TGTGCCAGCAGTTTAGGGACAGCCTATGGAAACGAGCAGTACGTC. Protein product: CASSLGTAYGNEQYV. The V call is TRBV28, the J call TRBJ2-7; 7 bases map to TRBD1. V was pared by 2 bases and J by 5 bases, with 9 bases of the junction left unmatched. Germline loops: CDR1 MDHEN, CDR2 SYDVKM. The CDR3 has 15 residues.

This sequence joins TRBV12-5 and TRBJ2-3; 9 bases are a match to TRBD1. The V and J ends lost 2 bases and 5 bases, in that order; junction bases with no gene match: 8. Looked up from germline, CDR1 is LGHNT and CDR2 is FRNRAP. This CDR3 has 16 residues. CDR3 nucleotide sequence: TGTGCTAGTGGTTTGACCCCTACAGGGGGCGGAGATACGCAGTATTTT. Its protein is CASGLTPTGGGDTQYF. Full variable domain (rest looked up from reference TRBV12-5 and TRBJ2-3): DARVTQTPRHKVTEMGQEVTMRCQPILGHNTVFWYRQTMMQGLELLAYFRNRAPLDDSGMPKDRFSAEMPDATLATLKIQPSEPRDSAVYFCASGLTPTGGGDTQYFGPGTRLTVL.

This sequence joins TRBV28 and TRBJ1-3; 7 bases fit TRBD1. This CDR3 spans 17 amino acids. V lost 1 base and J lost 0; bases outside the gene matches: 6. Germline V gene lookup returns CDR1 MDHEN and CDR2 SYDVKM. DNA of the CDR3: TGTGCCAGCAGTTTATTTCGGGCAGGGGGCTCTGGAAACACCATATATTTT. This encodes CASSLFRAGGSGNTIYF.

The genes are TRBV14 and TRBJ1-3, with D possibly matching TRBD1 (6 bases). Germline CDR1 reads SGHDN; CDR2 reads FVKESK. The CDR3 is made up of 16 amino acids. V shed 1 base and J shed 1 base, with 11 bases lying between them. The CDR3 protein is CASSQVGAMSGNTIYF. CDR3 coding DNA: TGTGCCAGCAGCCAAGTGGGGGCCATGTCTGGAAACACCATATATTTT.

This chain joins TRBV11-3 and TRBJ2-3, with TRBD1 as a possible D gene (6 bases). V was shortened by 4 bases and J by 1 base, with 12 bases between the two germline ends. Germline lookup yields CDR1 SGHNT and CDR2 YENEEA. The CDR3 totals 15 residues. The CDR3 loop reads CASSSLGGGTDTQYF. The CDR3 coding sequence is TGTGCCAGCAGCTCCCTTGGGGGCGGCACAGATACGCAGTATTTT.

The chain links TRBV10-3 to TRBJ1-6, with D possibly being TRBD1 (6 bases). Germline CDR1 reads ENHRY; CDR2 reads SYGVKD. The CDR3 extends over 17 amino acids. V lost 0 bases and J lost 10, with 19 bases in between. For the CDR3, the DNA is TGTGCCATCAGTGAGTCGTTTTCAGGGGTTGACGGGTCACCCCTCCACTTT. Translation: CAISESFSGVDGSPLHF.

There are a few counts of this clone. V is TRBV30 and J is TRBJ2-3; TRBD1 matches 11 bases. The CDR3 has 12 amino acids. Trimming at V came to 1 base and at J to 12 bases, leaving 3 bases not matched to a gene. Germline V gene data show CDR1 as GTSNPN and CDR2 as SVGIG (reference sequence). The CDR3 here is CAWSEDRGHQYF. The CDR3 DNA sequence: TGTGCCTGGAGTGAGGACAGGGGGCACCAGTATTTT.

The rearrangement links TRBV6-5 to TRBJ2-7; 10 bases align to TRBD1. Losses at the gene ends were 4 bases for V and 3 bases for J; bases not matched to a gene: 6. The CDR3 runs to 15 residues. From germline, CDR1 is MNHEY and CDR2 SVGAGI. CDR3 DNA: TGTGCCAGCAGTTCCCCCGGGGACAGGGGCTACGAGCAGTACGTC. Amino acids: CASSSPGDRGYEQYV.

The genes are TRBV6-5 and TRBJ2-4; D is uncertain. The CDR3 extends over 15 amino acids. V was clipped by 5 bases and J by 0 bases, with 11 bases between them. The germline V gene encodes CDR1 MNHEY and CDR2 SVGAGI. The CDR3 loop is CASSPQTLAKNIQYF. CDR3 sequence (DNA): TGTGCCAGCAGTCCCCAGACTCTAGCCAAAAACATTCAGTACTTC.

The chain carries TRBV30 and TRBJ1-2; D is undetermined. V dropped 1 base and J dropped 4 bases, with 10 bases sitting between them. Germline CDR1 is GTSNPN and CDR2 is SVGIG (reference sequence). This CDR3 contains 13 residues. The CDR3 spells CAWSARRFYGYTF. DNA of the CDR3: TGTGCCTGGAGTGCCCGGCGGTTCTATGGCTACACCTTC.

The chain couples TRBV27 to TRBJ2-5, with TRBD2 matching over 13 bases. Germline CDR1 MNHEY, CDR2 SMNVEV (reference sequence). The CDR3 has 18 residues. J lost 3 bases, V lost 1 base, and 8 bases had no gene match. The CDR3 protein is CASSLLRGLAGAKETQYF. CDR3 coding DNA: TGTGCCAGCAGTTTATTGCGTGGACTAGCGGGAGCCAAAGAGACCCAGTACTTC.

The J gene is TRBJ1-1, the V gene TRBV30; perhaps TRBD1 as D (6 bases). Trimming took 0 bases from V and 1 from J, leaving 6 bases between them. The CDR3 has 13 residues. The germline V gene has CDR1 GTSNPN and CDR2 SVGIG (reference sequence). The chain's CDR3 is CAWSVQGNTEAFF. For the CDR3, the DNA is TGTGCCTGGAGTGTACAGGGGAACACTGAAGCTTTCTTT. The whole variable domain, remainder taken from reference TRBV30 and TRBJ1-1, is SQTIHQWPATLVQPVGSPLSLECTVEGTSNPNLYWYRQAAGRGLQLLFYSVGIGQISSEVPQNLSASRPQDRQFILSSKKLLLSDSGFYLCAWSVQGNTEAFFGQGTRLTVV.

This chain joins TRBV9 and TRBJ2-6, with 7 bases identical to TRBD1. The trim removed 2 bases at V and 8 bases at J, leaving 10 bases unmatched. The CDR3 runs to 16 residues. The V gene's germline CDR1 is SGDLS and CDR2 YYNGEE. The CDR3 loop reads CASSVSTGVMTNVLTF. As DNA, the CDR3 is TGTGCCAGCAGCGTCTCAACAGGGGTAATGACCAACGTCCTGACTTTC.

The chain links TRBV9 to TRBJ1-2; TRBD1 matches at 8 bases. Germline V gene sequence: CDR1 SGDLS, CDR2 YYNGEE. This CDR3 region has 17 residues. With V trimmed by 4 bases and J by 2 bases, 13 bases remained unmatched. In DNA, the CDR3 is TGTGCCAGCAGCCCGTCGTCCGGGGACAGGCGAAACTATGGCTACACCTTC. Translating it yields CASSPSSGDRRNYGYTF. The full variable domain, rest sourced from reference TRBV9 and TRBJ1-2, is DSGVTQTPKHLITATGQRVTLRCSPRSGDLSVYWYQQSLDQGLQFLIQYYNGEERAKGNILERFSAQQFPDLHSELNLSSLELGDSALYFCASSPSSGDRRNYGYTFGSGTRLTVV.

By frequency in the sample, this clone is medium-sized. The chain employs TRBV6-2 or TRBV6-3 and TRBJ2-7; TRBD1 aligns across 7 bases. Germline values: CDR1 MNHEY, CDR2 SVGEGT. The CDR3 is made up of 15 amino acids. Unmatched junction bases numbered 5, after V lost 3 bases and J lost 0 bases. DNA of the CDR3: TGTGCCAGCAGTTATAAGACAGGGATCTCCTACGAGCAGTACGTC. Translating it yields CASSYKTGISYEQYV.

The chain is built from TRBV4-3 and TRBJ2-1, with 12 bases aligning to TRBD2. V lost 5 bases, J lost 3 bases, and 11 bases stayed unmatched. The CDR3 sequence is 18 residues long. Germline V CDR1 and CDR2: LGHNA, YSLEER. The CDR3 protein is CASSARTSGEGRYNEQFF. In nucleotides, the CDR3 is TGCGCCAGCAGCGCCCGGACTAGCGGGGAAGGCCGCTACAATGAGCAGTTCTTC.

V gene TRBV28 combines with J gene TRBJ1-2; D remains unclear. The germline gives CDR1 MDHEN, CDR2 SYDVKM. The CDR3 covers 11 residues. Trimming removed 6 bases from V and 2 bases from J, with 4 bases in between. CDR3 DNA: TGTGCCAGCAGGCTAAACTATGGCTACACCTTC. Amino acids: CASRLNYGYTF.

V is TRBV2 and J is TRBJ1-6; D may be TRBD1 (5 bases). The CDR3 is 17 amino acids. CDR1 is SNHLY and CDR2 is FYNNEI in the germline V gene. V was clipped by 1 base and J by 0 bases, with 10 bases between them. Here the CDR3 DNA reads TGTGCCAGCAGTGAAGAAGGGACTAGCTCCTATAATTCACCCCTCCACTTT. This codes for CASSEEGTSSYNSPLHF.

This chain links TRBV4-1 with TRBJ1-5; weak D call: TRBD1 (5 bases). Trimming removed 1 base from V and 4 bases from J, with 14 bases in between. Per germline, CDR1 MGHRA and CDR2 YSYEKL. The length of the CDR3 is 16 residues. CDR3 coding DNA: TGCGCCAGCAGCCAAGTTGCGCCAGGGTCTAATCAGCCCCAGCATTTT. Protein product: CASSQVAPGSNQPQHF.

The CDR3 loop is CATSWDRDQPQHF. The CDR3 nucleotides are TGTGCCACCAGCTGGGACAGAGATCAGCCCCAGCATTTT. V and J are TRBV15 and TRBJ1-5; 7 bases are shared with TRBD1. This CDR3 has 13 residues. From germline, CDR1 is LNHNV and CDR2 YYDKDF (reference sequence). The J segment lost 5 bases and the V segment lost 5 bases, leaving 3 bases of the junction unmatched.

The J gene is TRBJ1-5, the V gene TRBV2; 7 bases agree with TRBD1. The CDR3 contains 13 residues. The ends lost 7 bases at V and 5 bases at J; junction bases unmatched: 5. Germline lookup yields CDR1 SNHLY and CDR2 FYNNEI. The CDR3: CASKYRGDQPQHF. CDR3 bases: TGTGCCAGCAAATACAGGGGTGATCAGCCCCAGCATTTT. The variable domain in full, with the rest retrieved from reference TRBV2 and TRBJ1-5, is EPEVTQTPSHQVTQMGQEVILRCVPISNHLYFYWYRQILGQKVEFLVSFYNNEISEKSEIFDDQFSVERPDGSNFTLKIRSTKLEDSAMYFCASKYRGDQPQHFGDGTRLSIL.

The J gene is TRBJ1-1, the V gene TRBV13; a weak D match, TRBD1 (6 bases). Germline CDR1 is PRHDT and CDR2 is FYEKMQ (reference sequence). Trimming stripped 5 bases from V and 6 bases from J, with 22 bases between. CDR3 size: 16 residues. In nucleotides, the CDR3 is TGTGCCAGCAGCCCTTGGGGGTCTGGGAACAGGGCTGAAGCTTTCTTT. As protein: CASSPWGSGNRAEAFF.

Concerning this clone: One end of the junction varies from germline; a read error may be responsible. This sample also contains other DNA sequences that code for the same CDR3. The chain recombines TRBV27 with TRBJ1-4; D is unresolved. Germline CDR1 reads MNHEY; CDR2 reads SMNVEV (reference sequence). The CDR3 extends over 14 amino acids. CDR3 nucleotide sequence: TGTGCCAGTAGTTTCCACGGGGAAAATGAAAAACTGTTTTTT. Amino acids: CASSFHGENEKLFF.

The chain uses TRBV7-9 and TRBJ1-1, with 11 bases matching TRBD1. The CDR3 loop spans 19 amino acids. The J segment lost 7 bases and the V segment lost 5 bases, leaving 21 bases of the junction unmatched. Germline V gives CDR1 SEHNR, CDR2 FQNEAQ (reference sequence). The DNA for the CDR3 is TGTGCCAGCAGCCCGCGGACAGGGGGCCCACTTATGTTAACTAGTGAAGCTTTCTTT. Translated: CASSPRTGGPLMLTSEAFF.

The chain is built from TRBV24-1 and TRBJ2-1; D might be TRBD1 (5 bases). V lost 0 bases, J lost 0 bases, and 14 bases lay in between. The CDR3 loop spans 18 amino acids. CDR1 is KGHDR and CDR2 is SFDVKD in the germline V gene. Written as DNA, the CDR3 is TGTGCCACCAGTGATTTGTCGGGTGGGGCGACCTCCTACAATGAGCAGTTCTTC. Translated: CATSDLSGGATSYNEQFF.

The chain joins TRBV5-1 to TRBJ1-1, with D possibly being TRBD1 (5 bases). Looked up from germline, CDR1 is SGHRS and CDR2 is YFSETQ. V lost 7 bases and J 1 base, leaving 17 bases between the germline ends. CDR3 length: 15 residues. This CDR3 reads CASAPLSQGNTEAFF. Written as DNA, the CDR3 is TGCGCCAGCGCTCCACTCTCGCAGGGGAACACTGAAGCTTTCTTT.

The CDR3 DNA reads as TGTGCCCGGATTGAGACTTCGGGTTCCTACGAGCAGTACGTC. This sequence encodes CARIETSGSYEQYV. The chain has TRBV11-3 and TRBJ2-7; no definite D call. This CDR3 is 14 amino acids long. Germline V gene lookup returns CDR1 SGHNT and CDR2 YENEEA. V lost 11 bases, J lost 1 base, and 18 bases lay in between.

The chain combines TRBV7-3 with TRBJ2-1; D is possibly TRBD1 (6 bases). With 0 bases removed from V and 7 bases from J, the gap between germline ends came to 28 bases. The CDR3 totals 20 residues. CDR1 and CDR2 (germline): SGHTA, FQGTGA. The CDR3 is CASSLTLVDSGAEILNEQFF. The CDR3 DNA reads TGTGCCAGCAGCTTAACCCTTGTCGACTCAGGGGCGGAAATTTTGAATGAGCAGTTCTTC.

This chain links TRBV25-1 with TRBJ1-2; 9 nucleotides line up with TRBD1. The CDR3 sequence is 15 residues long. Trimming removed 3 bases from V and 6 bases from J; junction bases left unmatched: 8. In germline, CDR1 is MGHDK, CDR2 SYGVNS. The chain's CDR3 is CASSDFSTGGNGYTF. The CDR3 DNA is TGTGCCAGCAGTGATTTCTCGACAGGGGGGAATGGCTACACCTTC.

The chain employs TRBV2 and TRBJ2-3, with 7 bases aligning to TRBD2. The germline V gene has CDR1 SNHLY and CDR2 FYNNEI. This CDR3 is 14 amino acids long. Losses at the gene ends were 10 bases for V and 6 bases for J; bases not matched to a gene: 13. CDR3 residues: CAKKAGGSADTQYF. In nucleotides, the CDR3 is TGTGCCAAGAAAGCGGGCGGGAGTGCTGATACGCAGTATTTT.

The V and J genes are TRBV29-1 and TRBJ2-2; the match to TRBD1 covers 9 bases. CDR3 length: 14 residues. Germline CDR1 is SQVTM and CDR2 is ANQGSEA. The V gene end was trimmed by 7 bases and the J gene end by 4 bases; junction bases not matched to a gene: 7. The CDR3 protein is CSAQQGAGTGELFF. The CDR3 DNA reads TGCAGCGCACAACAGGGGGCCGGCACCGGGGAGCTGTTTTTT.